The clone carrying this TCR beta chain was detected once. The target antigen is unknown. These data originate in a study of vaccination and CD4 T cells after COVID-19. Overall study: The authors exposed cells to overlapping spike peptides derived from SARS-CoV-2, HCoV-NL63, HCoV-OC43 and HCoV-229E. Notes on the study in general: The researchers studied relatively few convalescent patients and omitted early post-infection timepoints.

Treatment specified: approximately nine-day PBMC culture with coronavirus spike peptide pools or control peptides (ViraFEST assay). Before TCRs were sequenced, ViraFEST expanded antigen-specific T cells with peptide pools. CDR1 MNHNS and CDR2 SASEGT come from the germline V gene. The length of the CDR3 is 14 residues. Trimming removed 2 bases from V and 2 bases from J, with 7 bases in between. The Oncomine TCR Beta short-read assay was applied to DNA of cultured CD4+ T cells. Using its own MiXCR run on the PCR reads, TCRdb lists one record per CDR3 protein. The sample has about 12,000 distinct CDR3 sequences; approximately 57% are singletons.

The sequence came from a human donor who had recovered from COVID-19. Sequencing input: CD4+ T cells from blood, cultured in vitro. This chain joins TRBV6-1 and TRBJ1-3; perhaps TRBD1 as D (5 bases). For the CDR3, the DNA is TGTGCCAGCAGTGAATCGGGGCCTGGAAACACCATATATTTT. It specifies CASSESGPGNTIYF.